The clone carrying this T cell receptor (beta chain) showed up many times. What it recognizes is unknown. The sample belongs to a study of T cells after yellow fever vaccination. Study conclusions and caveats: Contaminants from the bulk population, in the form of abundant clonotypes, could be found in FACS-sorted repertoires. Subsequent booster samples again held most clones from primary vaccination (96% CD4, just under 90% CD8).

TCRdb re-called the 5' RACE reads through MiXCR, storing one row per CDR3 protein. The table has under 500,000 distinct CDR3 sequences, 18% seen once; the top ten hold roughly a sixth. J was trimmed by 7 bases and V by 3 bases; bases with no gene match: 10. The CDR3 totals 16 residues. From germline, CDR1 is KGHSH and CDR2 LQKENI. This chain uses TRBV18 with TRBJ2-7, with 12 bases lining up with TRBD2. The input for sequencing was PBMCs, taken before the yellow fever booster vaccination. The receptor was derived from a man aged 18 to 30 who received the YFV17D yellow fever vaccine. The CDR3 nucleotides are TGTGCCAGCTCACCGATAACTAGCGGGAGGACGGGGGAGCAGTACTTC. Protein: CASSPITSGRTGEQYF.